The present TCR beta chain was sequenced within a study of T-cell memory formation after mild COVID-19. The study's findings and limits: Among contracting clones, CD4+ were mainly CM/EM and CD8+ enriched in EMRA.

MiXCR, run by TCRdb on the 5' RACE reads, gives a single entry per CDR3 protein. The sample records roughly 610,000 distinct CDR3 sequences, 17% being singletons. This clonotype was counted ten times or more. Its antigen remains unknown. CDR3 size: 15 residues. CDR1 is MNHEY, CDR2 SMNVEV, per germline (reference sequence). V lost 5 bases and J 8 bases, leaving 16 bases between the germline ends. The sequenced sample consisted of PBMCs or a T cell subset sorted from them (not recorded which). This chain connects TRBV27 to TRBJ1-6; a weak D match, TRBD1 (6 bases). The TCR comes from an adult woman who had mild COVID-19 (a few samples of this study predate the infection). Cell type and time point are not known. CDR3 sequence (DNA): TGTGCCAGCAGTCTCTTACGGGACACAGATTCACCCCTCCACTTT. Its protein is CASSLLRDTDSPLHF.